The 14 T cell receptor delta chains listed next were all sequenced from one sample in a study of gammadelta T cells in human blood. TCRdb used CATT to re-call clones from the RT-PCR reads. In the table there are 600 to 700 delta-chain clones, 63% of which are singletons. The source material was Vgamma9Vdelta2 gamma-delta T cells from adult blood. These receptors were collected from a human donor.

As to this clone: A far larger clone is only one base removed, so a read error is likely. The J gene is TRDJ1, the V gene TRDV2; unclear D gene. The V gene lost 3 bases and the J gene lost 6 bases, with 22 bases spanning the gap. Germline V gene data show CDR1 as GEAIGNYY and CDR2 as EKD. The CDR3 is made up of 16 amino acids. The CDR3 sequence is CACDPVGAGKTNKLIF. The CDR3 DNA reads TGTGCCTGTGACCCCGTAGGAGCGGGTAAAACCAATAAACTCATCTTT.

Concerning this clone itself: It differs at one base from a far larger clone, so likely a read error. J is TRDJ1 and V is TRDV2; D not certain. The germline gives CDR1 GEAIGNYY, CDR2 EKD. This CDR3 has 14 residues. The V gene lost 5 bases and the J gene lost 0 bases, with 12 bases spanning the gap. The CDR3 loop reads CACASVIDTDKLIF. DNA for the CDR3: TGTGCCTGTGCCTCGGTAATCGACACCGATAAACTCATCTTT.

Comments on this clone: A far larger clone is off by one base, so a read error is likely. Other DNA variants within this sample encode the same CDR3. V gene TRDV2 combines with J gene TRDJ1; 9 bases align to TRDD3. The V and J ends lost 3 bases and 0 bases, in that order; junction bases with no gene match: 22. Germline CDR1 reads GEAIGNYY; CDR2 reads EKD. The CDR3 runs to 21 residues. This chain's CDR3 is CACDSVISSRNGGYYTDKLIF. CDR3 coding DNA: TGTGCCTGTGACTCCGTAATATCCTCTCGAAATGGGGGATATTACACCGATAAACTCATCTTT.

Comments on this clone: The likely explanation is a read error, given a far larger clone one base away. This chain connects TRAV29/DV5 to TRDJ3; D might be TRDD3 (7 bases). Trimming took off 2 bases at V and 2 bases at J, with 32 bases between the two ends. The germline CDR1 and CDR2 sequences are NSMFDY and ISSIKDK. This CDR3 is built from 23 residues. This chain's CDR3 is CAARYSFPPGVGGRPWDTRQMFF. CDR3 nucleotide sequence: TGTGCAGCAAGATACTCCTTCCCCCCAGGGGTTGGGGGACGACCCTGGGACACCCGACAGATGTTTTTC.

In regard to this clone: A single base is all that separates this from a far larger clone, so a read error is likely. The V call is TRDV2, the J call TRDJ1; D unresolved. V dropped 3 bases and J dropped 3 bases, with 13 bases sitting between them. The CDR3 sequence is 14 residues long. Germline V gene sequence: CDR1 GEAIGNYY, CDR2 EKD. The CDR3 region is CACDSLLLSDKLIF. The CDR3 nucleotides are TGTGCCTGTGACTCACTACTGCTATCCGATAAACTCATCTTT.

This clone was picked up a small number of times. The J gene is TRDJ3; the V gene was not called; TRDD3 is taken as the D call from the table, unchecked against the DNA. This CDR3 spans 20 amino acids. CDR3 residues: CASLCLRPGGSPWDTRQMFF. The CDR3, as DNA: TGTGCTTCATTGTGCCTTCGCCCGGGGGGATCACCGTGGGACACCCGACAGATGTTTTTC.

Concerning this clone itself: A far larger clone is just one base off, so this is likely a read error. The rearrangement uses TRDV2 and TRDJ1; 10 bases are shared with TRDD3. This CDR3 is 16 amino acids long. Trimming at V came to 3 bases and at J to 0 bases, leaving 6 bases not matched to a gene. Per the germline V gene, CDR1 is GEAIGNYY and CDR2 is EKD. The CDR3 here is CACDALGDKDTDKLIF. In DNA form, the CDR3 reads TGTGCCTGTGACGCTCTGGGGGATAAGGACACCGATAAACTCATCTTT.

Comments on this clone: TCRdb attributes to this sequence the protein of a much larger clone, which differs from the DNA translation at residue 7; a read error is likely, and the protein displayed is translated from the DNA. This sequence joins TRDV2 and TRDJ1, with TRDD3 identical over 8 bases. CDR1 and CDR2 from the germline V gene are GEAIGNYY and EKD. V was pared by 0 bases and J by 3 bases, with 17 bases of the junction left unmatched. This CDR3 has 19 amino acids. This CDR3 reads CACDTVDGPTGGGSDKLIF. CDR3 nucleotide sequence: TGTGCCTGTGACACCGTAGACGGGCCTACGGGTGGGGGATCCGATAAACTCATCTTT.

This clone is categorized as hyperexpanded (1% or more). Other DNA sequences from this sample encode an identical CDR3 as well. V gene TRDV2 combines with J gene TRDJ1; no definite D call. The CDR3 sequence is 18 residues long. V was pared by 3 bases and J by 0 bases, with 22 bases between. Germline V gives CDR1 GEAIGNYY, CDR2 EKD. The CDR3 DNA is TGTGCCTGTGACCCTCTCAGGTCGGTCGGGTCGTACACCGATAAACTCATCTTT. It specifies CACDPLRSVGSYTDKLIF.

This clone has only one observation. A far larger clone is off by one base, so a read error is likely. V gene TRDV2 combines with J gene TRDJ1; tentative D call: TRDD3 (6 bases). This CDR3 spans 16 amino acids. CDR1 GEAIGNYY and CDR2 EKD come from the germline V gene. The CDR3 region is CACDTVGYRVTDKRIF. CDR3 coding DNA: TGTGCCTGTGACACCGTGGGATATAGGGTCACCGATAAACGCATCTTT.

With respect to this clone: A read error is likely here: a far larger clone is one base away. The rearrangement joins TRDV2 to TRDJ1; 10 bases are a match to TRDD3. The CDR3 has 16 residues. The germline V gene encodes CDR1 GEAIGNYY and CDR2 EKD. The CDR3 DNA reads as TGTGCCTATGACCCTTTGACTGGGGGATACACCGATAAACTCATCTTT. Translating gives CAYDPLTGGYTDKLIF.

Points on this clone: A far bigger clonotype differs at one base, so this is likely a read error. Other DNA sequences in the sample encode the same CDR3. The chain combines TRDV2 with TRDJ1; 10 bases match TRDD3. From germline, CDR1 is GEAIGNYY and CDR2 EKD. This CDR3 contains 16 residues. The CDR3 loop is CACDTLGDKDTDKLIF. The CDR3 nucleotides are TGTGCCTGTGACACTCTGGGGGATAAGGACACTGATAAACTCATCTTT.

This clone has just a few counts. The likely explanation is a read error, given a far larger clone one base away. The genes are TRDV2 and TRDJ1, with TRDD3 identical over 9 bases. With V trimmed by 2 bases and J by 2 bases, 14 bases remained unmatched. This CDR3 comprises 18 residues. Germline lookup yields CDR1 GEAIGNYY and CDR2 EKD. CDR3 region: CACDKLTPGGLRTDKLIF. For the CDR3, the DNA is TGTGCCTGTGACAAACTTACTCCTGGGGGATTAAGAACCGATAAACTCATCTTT.

There are a few counts of this clone. Only one base separates this from a far larger clonotype, so it likely reflects a read error. This chain links TRDV2 with TRDJ1; weak D call: TRDD3 (6 bases). CDR1 and CDR2 from the germline V gene are GEAIGNYY and EKD. Trimming removed 0 bases from V and 0 bases from J, with 16 bases in between. This CDR3 is 17 amino acids long. As DNA, the CDR3 is TGTGCCTGTGACACCTGGGGGGCCCAAAAGTACACCGATAAACTCATCTTT. Translating gives CACDTWGAQKYTDKLIF.